This record covers a single TCR beta chain. The antigen is not known. The data stem from a study of beta chain features in type 1 diabetes. Findings and caveats of the study: Junctions at VDJ sites from type 1 diabetes patients had fewer insertions and more deletions. Across all four CD4+ subsets, people with type 1 diabetes showed modestly shorter TCRB CDR3s.

One heparinised draw, averaging roughly 110 mL, was taken per donor. Expressed TCRB transcripts were sequenced because the isolated RNA had all been reverse transcribed beforehand. For naive, central memory and regulatory T cell samples, reads averaged around 3.6 million. The assay was immunoSEQ multiplex PCR, and TCRdb's table has in-frame clones only and misses some. Among roughly 700,000 clones, 13% were seen once, and the ten largest hold 0.022%. Germline V gene sequence: CDR1 DFQATT, CDR2 SNEGSKA (reference sequence). The CDR3 has 11 residues. Trimming left V 6 bases short and J 5 bases short, with 10 bases between.

The chain links TRBV20-1 to TRBJ1-2; D unresolved. This receptor was obtained from a man younger than 35 with type 1 diabetes. The source material was naive CD4+ T cells from blood. The CDR3 nucleotides read TGCAGTGCCCAATTATTTTATGGCTACACCTTC. It yields the protein CSAQLFYGYTF.